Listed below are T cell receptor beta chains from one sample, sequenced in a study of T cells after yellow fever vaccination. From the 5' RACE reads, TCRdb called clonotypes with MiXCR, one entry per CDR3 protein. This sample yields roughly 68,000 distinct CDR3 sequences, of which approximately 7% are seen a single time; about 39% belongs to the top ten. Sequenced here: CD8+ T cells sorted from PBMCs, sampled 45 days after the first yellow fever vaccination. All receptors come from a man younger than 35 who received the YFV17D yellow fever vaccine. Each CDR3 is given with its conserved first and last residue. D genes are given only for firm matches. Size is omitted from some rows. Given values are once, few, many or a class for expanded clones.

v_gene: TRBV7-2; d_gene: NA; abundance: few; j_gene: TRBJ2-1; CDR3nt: TGTGCCAGCAGCCCGACGTCTAGCTCCTACAATGAGCAGTTCTTC; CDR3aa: CASSPTSSSYNEQFF
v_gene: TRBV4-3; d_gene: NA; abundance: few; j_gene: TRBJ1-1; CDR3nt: TGCGCCAGCAGCCAAGATGGGTTAAGGGGAATTAAAGCTTTCTTT; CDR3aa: CASSQDGLRGIKAFF
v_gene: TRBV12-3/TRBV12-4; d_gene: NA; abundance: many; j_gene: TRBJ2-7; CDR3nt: TGTGCCAGCCTTCGTGAAGGCTACGAGCAGTACTTC; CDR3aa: CASLREGYEQYF
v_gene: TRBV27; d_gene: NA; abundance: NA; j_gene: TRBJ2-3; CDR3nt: TGTGCCAGCAGTTTGCTACACACAGATACGCAGTATTTT; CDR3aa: CASSLLHTDTQYF
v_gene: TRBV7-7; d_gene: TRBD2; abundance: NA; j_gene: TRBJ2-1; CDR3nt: TGTGCTAGCAGCGAACGACTAGCGGGGTACAATGAGCAGTTCTTC; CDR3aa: CASSERLAGYNEQFF
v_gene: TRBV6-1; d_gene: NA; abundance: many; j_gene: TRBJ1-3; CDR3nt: TGTGCCAGCAGTGAAGAGGAGGGGGTAAACACCATATATTTT; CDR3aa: CASSEEEGVNTIYF
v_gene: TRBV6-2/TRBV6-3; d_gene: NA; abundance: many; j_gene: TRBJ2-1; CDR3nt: TGTGCCAGCAGCGGGGCTCTGTACAATGAGCAGTTCTTC; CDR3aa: CASSGALYNEQFF
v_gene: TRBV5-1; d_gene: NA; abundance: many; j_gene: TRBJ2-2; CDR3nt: TGCGCCAGCACGACAGGTTACACCGGGGAGCTGTTTTTT; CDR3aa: CASTTGYTGELFF
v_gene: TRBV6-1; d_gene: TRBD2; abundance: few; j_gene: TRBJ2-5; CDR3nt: TGTGCCAGCAAAAAGCCCGAGCGGGGGGGGAATTGGGAGACCCAGTACTTC; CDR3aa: CASKKPERGGNWETQYF
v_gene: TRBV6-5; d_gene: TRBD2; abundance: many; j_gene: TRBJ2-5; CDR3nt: TGTGCCAGCAGTTACCCGGGACTACAAGAGACCCAGTACTTC; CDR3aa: CASSYPGLQETQYF
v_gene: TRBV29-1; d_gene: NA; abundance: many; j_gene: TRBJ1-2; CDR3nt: TGCAGCTCATGGAATCCGGGACTCTCTGGCTACACCTTC; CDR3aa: CSSWNPGLSGYTF
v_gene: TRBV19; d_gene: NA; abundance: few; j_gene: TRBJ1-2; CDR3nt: TGTGCCAGTAGTATTACAGCCTTCGGGGACTATGGCTACACCTTC; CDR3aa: CASSITAFGDYGYTF
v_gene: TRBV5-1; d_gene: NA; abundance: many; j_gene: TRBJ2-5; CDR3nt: TGCGCCAGCAGCCCCATGGACAGAGAACAAGAGACCCAGTACTTC; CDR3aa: CASSPMDREQETQYF
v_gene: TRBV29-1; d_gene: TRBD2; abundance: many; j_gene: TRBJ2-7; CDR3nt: TGCAGCGTTGAAGATCCCGGGGGGACCGAGCAGTACTTC; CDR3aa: CSVEDPGGTEQYF
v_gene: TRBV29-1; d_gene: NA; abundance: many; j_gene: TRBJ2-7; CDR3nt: TGCAGCGTTGAAGTCAGTGTCTACGAGCAGTACTTC; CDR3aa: CSVEVSVYEQYF
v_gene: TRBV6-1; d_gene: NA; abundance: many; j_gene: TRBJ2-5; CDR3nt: TGTGCCAGCAGTGGGATTAGCGAAGAGACCCAGTACTTC; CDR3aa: CASSGISEETQYF
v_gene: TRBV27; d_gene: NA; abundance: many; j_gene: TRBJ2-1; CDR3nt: TGTGCCAGCAGTTTCCTGGGGCCCCATGAGCAGTTCTTC; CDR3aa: CASSFLGPHEQFF
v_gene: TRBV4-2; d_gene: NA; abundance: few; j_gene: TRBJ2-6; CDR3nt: TGTGCCAGCAGCCAAGAGGACAGCTCTGGGGCCAACGTCCTGACTTTC; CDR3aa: CASSQEDSSGANVLTF
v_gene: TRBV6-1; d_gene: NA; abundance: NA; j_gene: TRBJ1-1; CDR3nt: TGTGCCAGCAGCCCCCCGCGGGGGGCGAGTTGGGACACTGAAGCTTTCTTT; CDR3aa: CASSPPRGASWDTEAFF
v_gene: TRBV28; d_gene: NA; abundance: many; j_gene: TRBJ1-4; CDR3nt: TGTGCCAGCAGACGGGGGCCTGCTAATGAAAAACTGTTTTTT; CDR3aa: CASRRGPANEKLFF
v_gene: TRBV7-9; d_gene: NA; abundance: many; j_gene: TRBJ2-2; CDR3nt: TGTGCCAGCAGCGGTCGACAGAACACCGGGGAGCTGTTTTTT; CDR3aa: CASSGRQNTGELFF
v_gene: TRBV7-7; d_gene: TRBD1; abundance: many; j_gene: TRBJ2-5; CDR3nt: TGTGCCAGCAGCCCGGACAGGGGGATGGAGACCCAGTACTTC; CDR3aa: CASSPDRGMETQYF
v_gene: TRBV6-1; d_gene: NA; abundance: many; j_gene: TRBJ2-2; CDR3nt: TGTGCCAGCAGTGAAGCGGACACCGGGGAGCTGTTTTTT; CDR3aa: CASSEADTGELFF
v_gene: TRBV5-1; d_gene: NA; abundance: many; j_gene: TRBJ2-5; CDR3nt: TGCGCCAGCAGCCTCCGTCGAGCGAACCAAGAGACCCAGTACTTC; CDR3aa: CASSLRRANQETQYF
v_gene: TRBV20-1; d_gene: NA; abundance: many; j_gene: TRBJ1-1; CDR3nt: TGCAGGGGGTGGGGGACTGAAGCTTTCTTT; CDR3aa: CRGWGTEAFF
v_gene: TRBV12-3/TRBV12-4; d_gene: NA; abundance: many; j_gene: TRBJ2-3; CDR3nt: TGTGCCAGCAGTCCGGGGACCACAGATACGCAGTATTTT; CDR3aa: CASSPGTTDTQYF
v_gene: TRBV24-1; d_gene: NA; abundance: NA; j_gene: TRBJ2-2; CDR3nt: TGTGCCACCAGTGATCCAGGGACCGGAGTGCTGTTTTTT; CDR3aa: CATSDPGTGVLFF
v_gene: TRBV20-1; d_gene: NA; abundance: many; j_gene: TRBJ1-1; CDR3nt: TGCAGTGCATCTATGAACACTGAAGCTTTCTTT; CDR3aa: CSASMNTEAFF
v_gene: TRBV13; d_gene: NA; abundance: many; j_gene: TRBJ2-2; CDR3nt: TGTGCCAGCAGCCCCCCCGCAGGGTGGGATGCCGGGGAGCTGTTTTTT; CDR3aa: CASSPPAGWDAGELFF
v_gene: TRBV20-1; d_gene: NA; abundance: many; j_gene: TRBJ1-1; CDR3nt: TGCTGCACGGGGGCCATGAACACTGAAGCTTTCTTT; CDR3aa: CCTGAMNTEAFF
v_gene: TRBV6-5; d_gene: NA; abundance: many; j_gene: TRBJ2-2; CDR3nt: TGTGCCAGCAGTTTTTCAACAGGGTACACCGGGGAGCTGTTTTTT; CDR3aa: CASSFSTGYTGELFF
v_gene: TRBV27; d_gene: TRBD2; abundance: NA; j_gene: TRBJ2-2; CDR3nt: TGTGCCAGCCGGGGGACTACGAACACCGGGGAGCTGTTTTTT; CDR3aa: CASRGTTNTGELFF
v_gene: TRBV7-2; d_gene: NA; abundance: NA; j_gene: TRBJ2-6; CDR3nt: TGTGCCAGCAGCGAGGACAGCTTCTCTGGGGCCAACGTCCTGACTTTC; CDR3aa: CASSEDSFSGANVLTF
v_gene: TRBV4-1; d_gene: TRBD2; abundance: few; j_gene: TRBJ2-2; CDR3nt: TGCGCCAGCAGCCACGGGACTAGCGGGGGGTACACCGGGGAGCTGTTTTTT; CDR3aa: CASSHGTSGGYTGELFF
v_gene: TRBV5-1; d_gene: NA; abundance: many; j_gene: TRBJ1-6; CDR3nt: TGCGCCAGCAGCTTTGACCTTTTAAGCTCCTATAATTCACCCCTCCACTTT; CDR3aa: CASSFDLLSSYNSPLHF
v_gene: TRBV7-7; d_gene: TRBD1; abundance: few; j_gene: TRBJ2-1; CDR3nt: TGTGCCAGCAGCCCTCACGAATGGGCAGGGGGTCGCTACAATGAGCAGTTCTTC; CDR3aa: CASSPHEWAGGRYNEQFF
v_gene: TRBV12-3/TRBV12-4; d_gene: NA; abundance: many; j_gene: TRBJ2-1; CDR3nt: TGTGCCAGCAGTTTCCCGCAGGGACAAGACAATGAGCAGTTCTTC; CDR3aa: CASSFPQGQDNEQFF
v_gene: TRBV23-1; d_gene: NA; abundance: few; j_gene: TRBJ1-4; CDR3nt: TGCGCCAACTCACCTCGCCCAAATCTAGGAAAACTGTTTTTT; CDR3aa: CANSPRPNLGKLFF
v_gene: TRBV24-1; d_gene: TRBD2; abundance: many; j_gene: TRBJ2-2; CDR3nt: TGTGCCACCAGGGGCGGGGGGCGAGCCGGGGAGCTGTTTTTT; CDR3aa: CATRGGGRAGELFF
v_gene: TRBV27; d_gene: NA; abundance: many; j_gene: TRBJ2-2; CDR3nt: TGTGCCAGCAGTTTACTCTACGGGGAGCTGTTTTTT; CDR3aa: CASSLLYGELFF
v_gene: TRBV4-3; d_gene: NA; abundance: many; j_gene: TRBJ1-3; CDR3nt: TGCGCCAGCAGCCAAGATGGGGCGGATGGAAACACCATATATTTT; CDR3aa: CASSQDGADGNTIYF
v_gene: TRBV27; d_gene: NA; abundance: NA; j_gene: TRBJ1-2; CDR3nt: TGTGCCAGCAGTTTATACCCCAGGGCCGCTAACTATGGCTACACCTTC; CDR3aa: CASSLYPRAANYGYTF
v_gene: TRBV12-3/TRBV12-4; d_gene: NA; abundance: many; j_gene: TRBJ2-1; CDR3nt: TGTGCCAGCAGTTTTTGGGGAGGATACAATGAGCAGTTCTTC; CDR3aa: CASSFWGGYNEQFF
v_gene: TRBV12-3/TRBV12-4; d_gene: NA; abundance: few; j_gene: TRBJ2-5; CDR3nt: TGTGCCAGCAGTTTTTCGCTAGCTATGGGAGAGACCCAGTACTTC; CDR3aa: CASSFSLAMGETQYF
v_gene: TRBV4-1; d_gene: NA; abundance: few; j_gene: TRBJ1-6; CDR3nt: TGCGCCAGCAGCCAAGGAGTTATCTATAATTCACCCCTCCACTTT; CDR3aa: CASSQGVIYNSPLHF
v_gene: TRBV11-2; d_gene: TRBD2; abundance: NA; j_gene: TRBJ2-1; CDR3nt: TGTGCCAGCTTGGGGGGAGTAGCGGGGGTTTACAATGAGCAGTTCTTC; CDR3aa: CASLGGVAGVYNEQFF
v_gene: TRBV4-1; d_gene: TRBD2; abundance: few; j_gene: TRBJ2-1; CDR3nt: TGCGCCAGCAGCCATCCTCGGGCGGGGGGGGCCGCCAATGAGCAGTTCTTC; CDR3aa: CASSHPRAGGAANEQFF
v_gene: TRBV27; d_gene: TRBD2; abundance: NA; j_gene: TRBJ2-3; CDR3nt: TGTGCCAGCAGAAGCGGGGGCCCGTCGGATACGCAGTATTTT; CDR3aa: CASRSGGPSDTQYF
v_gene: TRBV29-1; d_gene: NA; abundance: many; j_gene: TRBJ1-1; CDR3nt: TGCAGCGCCCCCGGGGCCAACACTGAAGCTTTCTTT; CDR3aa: CSAPGANTEAFF
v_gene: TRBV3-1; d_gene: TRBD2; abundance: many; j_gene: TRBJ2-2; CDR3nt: TGTGCCAGCAGCCCGCATGGAGGGCTAGCGGGGGGCTCGAGCACCGGGGAGCTGTTTTTT; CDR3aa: CASSPHGGLAGGSSTGELFF
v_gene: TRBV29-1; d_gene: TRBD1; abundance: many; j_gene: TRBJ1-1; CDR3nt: TGCAGCGTCACAGGGGTACCCACTGAAGCTTTCTTT; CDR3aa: CSVTGVPTEAFF
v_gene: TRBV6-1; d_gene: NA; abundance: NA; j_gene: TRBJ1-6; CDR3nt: TGTGCCAGCAGTACATCAGCTCTAACTTCACCCCTCCACTTT; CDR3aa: CASSTSALTSPLHF
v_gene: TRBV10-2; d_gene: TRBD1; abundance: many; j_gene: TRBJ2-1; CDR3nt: TGCGCCAGCAGTGCCGGGACAGGGACCTACAATGAGCAGTTCTTC; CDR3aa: CASSAGTGTYNEQFF
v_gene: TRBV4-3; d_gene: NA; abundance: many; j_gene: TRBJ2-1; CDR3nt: TGCGCCAGCAGCCAAGATTGGGGGGGCGGTGGGGATGAGCAGTTCTTC; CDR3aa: CASSQDWGGGGDEQFF
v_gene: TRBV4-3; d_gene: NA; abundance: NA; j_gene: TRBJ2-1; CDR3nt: TGCGCCAGCAGCCAAGACAGGGGCCCCTCCTCCTACAATGAGCAGTTCTTC; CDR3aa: CASSQDRGPSSYNEQFF